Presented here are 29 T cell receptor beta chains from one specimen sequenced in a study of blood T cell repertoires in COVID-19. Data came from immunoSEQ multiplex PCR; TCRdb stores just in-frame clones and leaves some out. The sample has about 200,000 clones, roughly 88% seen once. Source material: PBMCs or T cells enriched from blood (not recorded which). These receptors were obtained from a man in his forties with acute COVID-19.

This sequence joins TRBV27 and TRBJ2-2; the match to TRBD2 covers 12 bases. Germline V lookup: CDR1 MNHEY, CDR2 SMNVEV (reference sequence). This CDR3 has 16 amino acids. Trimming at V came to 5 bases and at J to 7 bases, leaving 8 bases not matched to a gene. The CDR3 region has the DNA TGTGCCAGCAGTCCCCTAGCGGGAGGGCCGATCGGGGAGCTGTTTTTT. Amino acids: CASSPLAGGPIGELFF.

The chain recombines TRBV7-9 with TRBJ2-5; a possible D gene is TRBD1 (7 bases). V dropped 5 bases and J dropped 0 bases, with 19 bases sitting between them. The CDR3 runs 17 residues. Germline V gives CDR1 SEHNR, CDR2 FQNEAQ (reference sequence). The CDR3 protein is CASSVTGRHQYQETQYF. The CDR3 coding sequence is TGTGCCAGCAGCGTGACAGGGAGGCATCAGTACCAAGAGACCCAGTACTTC.

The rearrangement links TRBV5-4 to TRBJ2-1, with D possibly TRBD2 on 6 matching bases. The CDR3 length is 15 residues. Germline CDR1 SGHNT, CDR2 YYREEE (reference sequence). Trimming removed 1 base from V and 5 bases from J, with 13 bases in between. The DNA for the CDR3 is TGTGCCAGCAGCTTGCCGACTAGTCTGAACAATGAGCAGTTCTTC. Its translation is CASSLPTSLNNEQFF.

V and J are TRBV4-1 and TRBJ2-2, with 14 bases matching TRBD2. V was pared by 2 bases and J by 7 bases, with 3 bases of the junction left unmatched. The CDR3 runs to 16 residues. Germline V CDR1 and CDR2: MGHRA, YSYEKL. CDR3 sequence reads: CASSQRLAGGHGELFF. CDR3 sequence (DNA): TGCGCCAGCAGCCAAAGACTAGCGGGAGGGCACGGGGAGCTGTTTTTT.

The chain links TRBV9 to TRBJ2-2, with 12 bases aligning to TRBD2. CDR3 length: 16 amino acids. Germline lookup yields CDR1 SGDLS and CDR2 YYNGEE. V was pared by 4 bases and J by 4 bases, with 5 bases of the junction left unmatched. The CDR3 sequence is CASSPSGLAGTGELFF. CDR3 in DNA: TGTGCCAGCAGCCCTTCGGGACTAGCGGGCACCGGGGAGCTGTTTTTT.

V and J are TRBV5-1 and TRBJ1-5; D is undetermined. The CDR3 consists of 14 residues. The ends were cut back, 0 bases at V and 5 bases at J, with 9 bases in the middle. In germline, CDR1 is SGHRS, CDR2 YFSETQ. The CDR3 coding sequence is TGCGCCAGCAGCTTGGCGGGATTGGATCAGCCCCAGCATTTT. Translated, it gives CASSLAGLDQPQHF.

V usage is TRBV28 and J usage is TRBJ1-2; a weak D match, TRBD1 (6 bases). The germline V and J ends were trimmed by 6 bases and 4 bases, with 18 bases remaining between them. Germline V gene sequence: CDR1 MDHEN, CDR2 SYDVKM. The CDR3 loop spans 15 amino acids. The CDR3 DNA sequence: TGTGCCAGCAGCCCCCCGACAGGAGTTCGCTATGGCTACACCTTC. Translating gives CASSPPTGVRYGYTF.

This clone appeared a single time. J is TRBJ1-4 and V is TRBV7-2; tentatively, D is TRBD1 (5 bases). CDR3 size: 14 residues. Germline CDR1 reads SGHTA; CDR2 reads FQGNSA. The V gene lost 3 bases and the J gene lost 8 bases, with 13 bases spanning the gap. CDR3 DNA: TGTGCCAGCAGCTTCGGGCAGGGAAGGGAAAAACTGTTTTTT. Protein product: CASSFGQGREKLFF.

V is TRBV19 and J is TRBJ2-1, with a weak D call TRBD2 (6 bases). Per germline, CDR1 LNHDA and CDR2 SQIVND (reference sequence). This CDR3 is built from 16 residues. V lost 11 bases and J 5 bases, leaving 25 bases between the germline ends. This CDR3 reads CASARGWERAHNEQFF. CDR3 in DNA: TGTGCCTCCGCTAGGGGTTGGGAGCGGGCCCACAATGAGCAGTTCTTC.

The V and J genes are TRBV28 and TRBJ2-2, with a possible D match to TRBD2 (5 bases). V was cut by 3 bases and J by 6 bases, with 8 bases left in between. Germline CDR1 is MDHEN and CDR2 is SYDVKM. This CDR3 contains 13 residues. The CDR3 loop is CASSFAGSGELFF. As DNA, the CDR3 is TGTGCCAGCAGTTTCGCGGGTTCCGGGGAGCTGTTTTTT.

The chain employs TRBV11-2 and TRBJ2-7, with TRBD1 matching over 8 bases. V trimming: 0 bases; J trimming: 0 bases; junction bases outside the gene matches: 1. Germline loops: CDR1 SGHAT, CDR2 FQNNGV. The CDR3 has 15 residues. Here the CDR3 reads CASSLEGQVSYEQYF. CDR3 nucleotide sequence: TGTGCCAGCAGCTTAGAGGGACAGGTCTCCTACGAGCAGTACTTC.

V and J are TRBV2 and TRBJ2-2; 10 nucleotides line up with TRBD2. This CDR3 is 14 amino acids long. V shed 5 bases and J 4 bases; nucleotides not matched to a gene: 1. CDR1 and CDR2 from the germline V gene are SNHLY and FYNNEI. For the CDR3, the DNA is TGTGCCAGCAGTTGGACTAGCGGCACCGGGGAGCTGTTTTTT. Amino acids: CASSWTSGTGELFF. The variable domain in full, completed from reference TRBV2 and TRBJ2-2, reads EPEVTQTPSHQVTQMGQEVILRCVPISNHLYFYWYRQILGQKVEFLVSFYNNEISEKSEIFDDQFSVERPDGSNFTLKIRSTKLEDSAMYFCASSWTSGTGELFFGEGSRLTVL.

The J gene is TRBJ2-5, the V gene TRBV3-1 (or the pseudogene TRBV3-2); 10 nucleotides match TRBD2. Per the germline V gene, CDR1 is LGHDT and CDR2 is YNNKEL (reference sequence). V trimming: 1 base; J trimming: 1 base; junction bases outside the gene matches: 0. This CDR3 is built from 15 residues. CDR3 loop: CASSQGLAGQETQYF. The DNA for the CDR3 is TGTGCCAGCAGCCAAGGACTAGCGGGCCAAGAGACCCAGTACTTC.

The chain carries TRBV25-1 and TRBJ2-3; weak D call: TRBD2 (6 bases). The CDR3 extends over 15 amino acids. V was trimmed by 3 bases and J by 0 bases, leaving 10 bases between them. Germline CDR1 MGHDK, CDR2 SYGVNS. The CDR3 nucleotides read TGTGCCAGCAGTGAGGGACTGGAGAGCACAGATACGCAGTATTTT. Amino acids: CASSEGLESTDTQYF.

The CDR3 region has the DNA TGCGCCAGCAGCTTGGAGGGGACTTTCAATGAGCAGTTCTTC. Protein: CASSLEGTFNEQFF. This chain uses TRBV5-1 with TRBJ2-1; D might be TRBD2 (6 bases). V was cut by 0 bases and J by 6 bases, with 10 bases left in between. Germline lookup yields CDR1 SGHRS and CDR2 YFSETQ. The CDR3 runs to 14 residues.

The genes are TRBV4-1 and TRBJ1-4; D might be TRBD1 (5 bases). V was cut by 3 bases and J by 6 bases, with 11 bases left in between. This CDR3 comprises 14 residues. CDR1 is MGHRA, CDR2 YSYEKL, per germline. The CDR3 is CASSHGGDYEKLFF. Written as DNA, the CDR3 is TGCGCCAGCAGCCACGGGGGAGACTATGAAAAACTGTTTTTT.

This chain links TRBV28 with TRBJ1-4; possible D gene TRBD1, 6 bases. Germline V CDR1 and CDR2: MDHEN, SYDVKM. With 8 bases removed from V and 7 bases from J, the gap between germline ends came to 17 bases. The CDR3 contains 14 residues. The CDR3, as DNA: TGTGCCAGCCACAACCGGGACAAACGTGAAAAACTGTTTTTT. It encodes CASHNRDKREKLFF.

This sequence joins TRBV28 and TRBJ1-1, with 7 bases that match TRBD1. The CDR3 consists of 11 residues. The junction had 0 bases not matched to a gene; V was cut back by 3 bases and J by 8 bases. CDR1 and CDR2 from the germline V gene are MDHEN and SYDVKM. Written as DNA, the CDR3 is TGTGCCAGCAGTTTGGACAGGGAAGCTTTCTTT. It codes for CASSLDREAFF.

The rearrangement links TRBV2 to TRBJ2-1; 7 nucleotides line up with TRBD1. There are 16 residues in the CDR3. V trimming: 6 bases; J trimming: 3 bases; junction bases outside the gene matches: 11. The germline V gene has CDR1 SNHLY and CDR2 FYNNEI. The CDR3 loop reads CASRDLDRFFYNEQFF. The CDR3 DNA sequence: TGTGCCAGCAGGGATCTGGACAGGTTCTTCTACAATGAGCAGTTCTTC.

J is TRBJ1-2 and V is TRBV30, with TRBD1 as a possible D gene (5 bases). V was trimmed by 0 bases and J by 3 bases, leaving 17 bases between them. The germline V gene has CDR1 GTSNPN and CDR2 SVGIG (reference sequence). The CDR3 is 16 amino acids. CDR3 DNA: TGTGCCTGGAGTGTTATCGGCAGGGCCCTCGACTATGGCTACACCTTC. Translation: CAWSVIGRALDYGYTF.

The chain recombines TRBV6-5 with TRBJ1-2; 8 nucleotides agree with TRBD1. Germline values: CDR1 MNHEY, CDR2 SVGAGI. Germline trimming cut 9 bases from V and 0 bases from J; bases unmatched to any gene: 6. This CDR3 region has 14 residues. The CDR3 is CASEQGDANYGYTF. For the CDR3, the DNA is TGTGCCAGTGAACAGGGGGACGCTAACTATGGCTACACCTTC.

Here the CDR3 DNA reads TGTGCCACCAGCCCAGCCTCACGGGACAAGGAACCCAATGAGCAGTTCTTC. It encodes CATSPASRDKEPNEQFF. The rearrangement joins TRBV15 to TRBJ2-1; maybe TRBD1 (6 bases). Germline CDR1 LNHNV, CDR2 YYDKDF (reference sequence). This CDR3 comprises 17 residues. V lost 5 bases and J 6 bases, leaving 23 bases between the germline ends.

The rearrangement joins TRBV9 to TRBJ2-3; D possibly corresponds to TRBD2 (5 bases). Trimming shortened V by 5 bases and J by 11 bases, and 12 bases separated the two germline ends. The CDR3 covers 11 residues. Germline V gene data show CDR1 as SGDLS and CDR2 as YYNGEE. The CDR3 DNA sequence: TGTGCCAGCAGGTACGGGGTTGGGCAGTATTTT. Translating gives CASRYGVGQYF.

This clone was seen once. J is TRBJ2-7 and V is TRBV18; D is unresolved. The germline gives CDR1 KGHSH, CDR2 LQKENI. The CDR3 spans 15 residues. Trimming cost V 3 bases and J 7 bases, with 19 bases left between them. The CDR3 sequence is CASSPFSTTGSEQYF. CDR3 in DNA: TGTGCCAGCTCACCGTTCTCGACAACTGGGTCGGAGCAGTACTTC.

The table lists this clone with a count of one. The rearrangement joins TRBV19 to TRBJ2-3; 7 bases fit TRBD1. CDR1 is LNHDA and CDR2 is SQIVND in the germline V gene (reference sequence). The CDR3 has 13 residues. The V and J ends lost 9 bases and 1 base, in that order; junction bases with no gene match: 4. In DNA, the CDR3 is TGTGCCAGCGGGACAGTCGGCACAGATACGCAGTATTTT. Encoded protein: CASGTVGTDTQYF.

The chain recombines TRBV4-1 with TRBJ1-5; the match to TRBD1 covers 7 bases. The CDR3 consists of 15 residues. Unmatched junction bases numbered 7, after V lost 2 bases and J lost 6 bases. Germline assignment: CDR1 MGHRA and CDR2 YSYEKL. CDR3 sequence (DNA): TGCGCCAGCAGCCAACCGAACAGGGGAATTCAGCCCCAGCATTTT. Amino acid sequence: CASSQPNRGIQPQHF.

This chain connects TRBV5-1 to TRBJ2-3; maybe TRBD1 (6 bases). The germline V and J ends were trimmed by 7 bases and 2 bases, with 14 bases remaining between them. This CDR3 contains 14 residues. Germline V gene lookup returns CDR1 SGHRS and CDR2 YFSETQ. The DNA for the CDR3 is TGCGCCAGCGTTCAGACAGGCTCCACAGATACGCAGTATTTT. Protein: CASVQTGSTDTQYF. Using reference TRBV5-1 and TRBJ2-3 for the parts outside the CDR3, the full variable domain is KAGVTQTPRYLIKTRGQQVTLSCSPISGHRSVSWYQQTPGQGLQFLFEYFSETQRNKGNFPGRFSGRQFSNSRSEMNVSTLELGDSALYLCASVQTGSTDTQYFGPGTRLTVL.

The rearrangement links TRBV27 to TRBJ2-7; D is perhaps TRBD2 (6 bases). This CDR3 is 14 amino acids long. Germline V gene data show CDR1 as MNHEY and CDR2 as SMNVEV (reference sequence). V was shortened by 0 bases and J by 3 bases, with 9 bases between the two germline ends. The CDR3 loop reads CASSLSLADYEQYF. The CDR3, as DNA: TGTGCCAGCAGTTTATCACTAGCAGACTACGAGCAGTACTTC.

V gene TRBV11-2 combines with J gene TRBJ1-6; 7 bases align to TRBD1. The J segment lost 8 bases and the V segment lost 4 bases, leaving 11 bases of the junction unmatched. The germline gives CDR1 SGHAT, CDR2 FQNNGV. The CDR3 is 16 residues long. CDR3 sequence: CASSSPGGTVYSPLHF. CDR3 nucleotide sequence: TGTGCCAGCAGCTCCCCCGGAGGGACAGTTTATTCACCCCTCCACTTT.